What follows are 21 T cell receptor beta chains derived from one specimen sequenced in a study of blood T cells in healthy people across ages. Alongside a J-beta primer mix, a sample-barcoded 5' primer served in a second PCR lasting about 7 to 12 cycles. TCRdb re-called the 5' RACE reads through MiXCR, storing one row per CDR3 protein. The sample includes 1.5 million to 2 million distinct CDR3 sequences, 49% of them seen just once. The sample taken for sequencing was blood. These receptors were collected from a woman aged 35 to 49 in good health.

This clonotype showed up just a few times. The CDR3 sequence: CASSLGTAGPYEQYF. Written as DNA, the CDR3 is TGCGCCAGCAGCTTAGGGACCGCAGGGCCCTACGAGCAGTACTTC. The chain couples TRBV5-1 to TRBJ2-7; perhaps D is TRBD1 or TRBD2 (5 bases each). Trimming shortened V by 2 bases and J by 2 bases, and 14 bases separated the two germline ends. Germline V gene lookup returns CDR1 SGHRS and CDR2 YFSETQ. There are 15 residues in the CDR3.

This clonotype was seen a handful of times. The CDR3 DNA is TGTGCCAGCAGTGAATCCTTACCAACAGATACGCAGTATTTT. Its translation is CASSESLPTDTQYF. The chain employs TRBV25-1 and TRBJ2-3; no definite D call. This CDR3 is 14 amino acids long. In germline, CDR1 is MGHDK, CDR2 SYGVNS. Between the trimmed V and J ends, which lost 1 base and 3 bases, there was a span of 8 bases.

The chain employs TRBV6-2 or TRBV6-3 and TRBJ2-5; 7 bases align to TRBD1. CDR1 MNHEY and CDR2 SVGEGT come from the germline V gene. CDR3 length: 16 residues. Trimming at V came to 4 bases and at J to 2 bases, leaving 10 bases not matched to a gene. The CDR3 nucleotides read TGTGCCAGCAGTTCTACGGGACAGCCAGCTCAAGAGACCCAGTACTTC. Translation gives CASSSTGQPAQETQYF.

The chain has TRBV6-5 and TRBJ2-1; tentative D call: TRBD2 (6 bases). This CDR3 contains 14 residues. V was shortened by 5 bases and J by 4 bases, with 12 bases between the two germline ends. Looked up from germline, CDR1 is MNHEY and CDR2 is SVGAGI. The CDR3, as DNA: TGTGCCAGCAGTGACGCGACTAGGTACAATGAGCAGTTCTTC. Protein sequence: CASSDATRYNEQFF.

The genes are TRBV6-2 or TRBV6-3 and TRBJ2-1; TRBD2 matches at 11 bases. V lost 6 bases, J lost 4 bases, and 5 bases stayed unmatched. Germline values: CDR1 MNHEY, CDR2 SVGEGT. This CDR3 has 15 amino acids. CDR3 sequence (DNA): TGTGCCAGCAGACAACTAGCGGGGGAGTACAATGAGCAGTTCTTC. Residues: CASRQLAGEYNEQFF.

The rearrangement uses TRBV27 and TRBJ2-1; tentative D call: TRBD1 (5 bases). The CDR3 is made up of 16 amino acids. Trimming took off 3 bases at V and 3 bases at J, with 15 bases between the two ends. Germline V gene data show CDR1 as MNHEY and CDR2 as SMNVEV (reference sequence). DNA for the CDR3: TGTGCCAGCAGTTTCCAGGGTAATTGGAACTACAATGAGCAGTTCTTC. Protein sequence: CASSFQGNWNYNEQFF.

The gene calls are TRBV7-2 and TRBJ2-7; 7 bases line up with TRBD1. Germline loops: CDR1 SGHTA, CDR2 FQGNSA. This CDR3 region has 15 residues. V gave up 5 bases and J gave up 5 bases; unmatched junction bases: 12. The CDR3 sequence is CASSPRQGLEHEQYF. The CDR3 bases are TGTGCCAGCAGCCCGAGACAGGGTCTGGAGCACGAGCAGTACTTC.

This clonotype was seen a handful of times. This chain joins TRBV4-1 and TRBJ2-3; 9 bases match TRBD2. The CDR3 totals 17 residues. Germline lookup yields CDR1 MGHRA and CDR2 YSYEKL. The ends lost 4 bases at V and 0 bases at J; junction bases unmatched: 8. The CDR3 is CASSPLAGGASTDTQYF. For the CDR3, the DNA is TGCGCCAGCAGCCCCTTGGCGGGGGGGGCAAGCACAGATACGCAGTATTTT.

The CDR3 coding sequence is TGTGCCAGCTCATCGGGGGAACCTTTGGATACGCAGTATTTT. Translating gives CASSSGEPLDTQYF. The chain recombines TRBV6-2 or TRBV6-3 with TRBJ2-3; tentative D call: TRBD2 (6 bases). CDR1 is MNHEY and CDR2 is SVGEGT in the germline V gene. The CDR3 consists of 14 residues. The V end was cut by 8 bases, the J end by 6 bases, with 18 bases between.

The chain carries TRBV4-1 and TRBJ2-3, with unresolved D. The germline gives CDR1 MGHRA, CDR2 YSYEKL. The CDR3 is 14 amino acids. Trimming cost V 4 bases and J 2 bases, with 10 bases left between them. The CDR3 region is CASSPLSTTDTQYF. The CDR3 bases are TGCGCCAGCAGCCCCCTAAGTACCACAGATACGCAGTATTTT.

The chain combines TRBV9 with TRBJ1-1; maybe TRBD1 (6 bases). This CDR3 has 16 residues. In germline, CDR1 is SGDLS, CDR2 YYNGEE. Trimming removed 0 bases at V and 1 base at J, with 13 bases between. The CDR3 DNA reads TGTGCCAGCAGCGTAGGAACCGGGACATCGAACACTGAAGCTTTCTTT. Protein sequence: CASSVGTGTSNTEAFF.

The chain carries TRBV7-2 and TRBJ2-2; D remains unclear. Germline loops: CDR1 SGHTA, CDR2 FQGNSA. Trimming shortened V by 1 base and J by 4 bases, and 7 bases separated the two germline ends. The length of the CDR3 is 14 residues. The CDR3, as DNA: TGTGCCAGCAGCTTAGTCGCTAGCACCGGGGAGCTGTTTTTT. This codes for CASSLVASTGELFF.

In DNA, the CDR3 is TGCGCCAGCAGCTTGGTTGATGGGTGGGTTATGAACACTGAAGCTTTCTTT. Its translation is CASSLVDGWVMNTEAFF. The V call is TRBV5-1, the J call TRBJ1-1; D unresolved. This CDR3 is built from 17 residues. Trimming removed 0 bases from V and 0 bases from J, with 15 bases in between. The germline V gene has CDR1 SGHRS and CDR2 YFSETQ.

Notes on this clonotype: Mismatch with germline at one junction end may stem from a read error. The V gene is TRBV13, the J gene TRBJ2-3; weak D call: TRBD1 (5 bases). Per the germline V gene, CDR1 is PRHDT and CDR2 is FYEKMQ (reference sequence). The CDR3 runs 14 residues. CDR3 in DNA: TGTGCCAGCAGTAGAGGACAACCCACAGATGCGCAGTATTTT. It translates to CASSRGQPTDAQYF.

The chain uses TRBV4-1 and TRBJ2-4; D remains ambiguous. With 1 base removed from V and 3 bases from J, the gap between germline ends came to 13 bases. Germline CDR1 reads MGHRA; CDR2 reads YSYEKL. The CDR3 consists of 16 residues. The DNA of the CDR3 is TGCGCCAGCAGCCAAGGGGCAAGGGATAACAAAAACATTCAGTACTTC. Protein product: CASSQGARDNKNIQYF.

The gene calls are TRBV6-2 or TRBV6-3 and TRBJ2-7; possible D gene TRBD1, 6 bases. The V gene's germline CDR1 is MNHEY and CDR2 SVGEGT. CDR3 length: 14 amino acids. The V and J ends lost 6 bases and 3 bases respectively, with 15 bases between them. In DNA, the CDR3 is TGTGCCAGCAGACCGGGACAAAACATCTACGAGCAGTACTTC. This translates into CASRPGQNIYEQYF.

The rearrangement joins TRBV12-3 or TRBV12-4 to TRBJ2-1; 7 bases agree with TRBD1. The better agreement between TRBJ2-7 and the DNA end casts doubt on the J call. The CDR3 loop spans 14 amino acids. Written as DNA, the CDR3 is TGTGCCAGCACCCCTTGGCAGGGGGATAGTGAGCAGTACTTC. Protein sequence: CASTPWQGDSEQYF.

A remark on this clonotype: It may be a read error: a sequence one base away is much more abundant. The V and J genes are TRBV29-1 and TRBJ2-4; no firm D call. Germline CDR1 reads SQVTM; CDR2 reads ANQGSEA. The CDR3 runs 12 residues. The ends were cut back, 7 bases at V and 0 bases at J, with 7 bases in the middle. CDR3 coding DNA: TGCAGCGCTGTTCTAGCCAAAAACATTCAGTACTTC. It translates to CSAVLAKNIQYF.

The chain joins TRBV9 to TRBJ1-1; D ambiguous. The CDR3 has 14 residues. The germline V gene encodes CDR1 SGDLS and CDR2 YYNGEE. Trimming took 0 bases from V and 0 from J, leaving 6 bases between them. As DNA, the CDR3 is TGTGCCAGCAGCGTAGACGGGATGAACACTGAAGCTTTCTTT. It is translated as CASSVDGMNTEAFF. Drawing the rest from reference TRBV9 and TRBJ1-1, the complete variable domain is DSGVTQTPKHLITATGQRVTLRCSPRSGDLSVYWYQQSLDQGLQFLIQYYNGEERAKGNILERFSAQQFPDLHSELNLSSLELGDSALYFCASSVDGMNTEAFFGQGTRLTVV.

A few counts support this clonotype. This sequence joins TRBV6-6 and TRBJ2-7, with D perhaps assigned TRBD1 or TRBD2 (7 bases each). V was shortened by 7 bases and J by 2 bases, with 18 bases between the two germline ends. Germline V gives CDR1 MNHNY, CDR2 SVGAGI (reference sequence). This CDR3 region has 15 residues. In DNA, the CDR3 is TGTGCCAGCACCACGAGACAGGGAGGGACCTACGAGCAGTACTTC. Its protein is CASTTRQGGTYEQYF.

A note on this clonotype: The junction and the germline gene differ at one end; a read error may be behind it. CDR3 DNA sequence: TGCAGTGCTGGCACGATGACTCACAATGAGCGGTTCTTC. It codes for CSAGTMTHNERFF. This chain connects TRBV20-1 to TRBJ2-1; no reliable D call. The CDR3 contains 13 residues. Germline V lookup: CDR1 DFQATT, CDR2 SNEGSKA (reference sequence).